This TCR beta chain came from a study of beta chain features in type 1 diabetes. Expressed TCRB transcripts were sequenced because the isolated RNA had all been reverse transcribed beforehand. Some clones are missing from TCRdb's copy, which holds only in-frame ones; the method was immunoSEQ multiplex PCR. The sample holds approximately 360,000 clones, roughly an eighth seen once. Only a few counts were recorded for this clone. The target antigen is unknown. Overall study findings and caveats: The study found moderately but significantly shorter TCRB CDR3s in all four CD4+ subsets of Type 1 diabetes patients.

V was clipped by 3 bases and J by 7 bases, with 12 bases between them. The germline gives CDR1 MGHDK, CDR2 SYGVNS. CDR3 length: 13 residues. The specimen sequenced was naive CD4+ T cells from blood. The V call is TRBV25-1, the J call TRBJ1-2, with D tentatively TRBD1 (5 bases). The source is a woman aged 18-29 years with type 1 diabetes. The CDR3 protein is CASSDSRDRGYTF. The CDR3 DNA reads as TGTGCCAGCAGTGATTCCAGGGATCGTGGCTACACCTTC.